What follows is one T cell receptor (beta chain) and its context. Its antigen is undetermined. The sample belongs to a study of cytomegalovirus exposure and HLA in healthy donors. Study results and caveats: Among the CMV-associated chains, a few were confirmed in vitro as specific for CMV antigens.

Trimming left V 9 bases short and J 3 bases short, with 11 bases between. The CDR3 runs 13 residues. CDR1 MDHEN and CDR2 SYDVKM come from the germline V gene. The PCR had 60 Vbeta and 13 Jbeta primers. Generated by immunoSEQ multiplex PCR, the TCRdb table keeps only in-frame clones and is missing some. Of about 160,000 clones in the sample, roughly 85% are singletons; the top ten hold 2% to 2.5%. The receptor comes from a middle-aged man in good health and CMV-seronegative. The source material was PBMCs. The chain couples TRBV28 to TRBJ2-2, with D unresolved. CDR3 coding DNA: TGTGCCAGTGCGGCTACCTACACCGGGGAGCTGTTTTTT. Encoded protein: CASAATYTGELFF.